These 31 T cell receptor beta chains originate from one sample sequenced in a study of blood T cell repertoires in COVID-19. Sequenced by immunoSEQ multiplex PCR; TCRdb stores in-frame clones only, minus some. The data hold hundreds of thousands of clones, with approximately 90% observed a single time. The specimen was peripheral blood. The receptors here all came from a woman aged 55-69 years with acute or convalescent COVID-19.

The chain couples TRBV9 to TRBJ2-1; TRBD2 matches 7 bases. CDR1 SGDLS and CDR2 YYNGEE come from the germline V gene. V lost 6 bases to trimming and J lost 4 bases; unmatched junction nucleotides: 10. The CDR3 contains 15 residues. The CDR3 here is CASNPGLADYNEQFF. The CDR3 DNA sequence: TGTGCCAGCAACCCTGGGCTAGCGGATTACAATGAGCAGTTCTTC.

The gene calls are TRBV29-1 and TRBJ2-1; D remains ambiguous. Trimming removed 5 bases from V and 4 bases from J, with 6 bases in between. This CDR3 is 11 amino acids long. Germline lookup yields CDR1 SQVTM and CDR2 ANQGSEA. CDR3 protein: CSVPEYNEQFF. Here the CDR3 DNA reads TGCAGCGTTCCTGAGTACAATGAGCAGTTCTTC.

With respect to this clone: In the same sample, other DNA sequences code for this CDR3. For the CDR3, the DNA is TGTGCCAGCAGCTTGGGAGAGTACCAAGAGACCCAGTACTTC. Its protein is CASSLGEYQETQYF. The rearrangement joins TRBV7-9 to TRBJ2-5; tentatively, D is TRBD2 (5 bases). The CDR3 spans 14 residues. V dropped 3 bases and J dropped 0 bases, with 8 bases sitting between them. Germline CDR1 SEHNR, CDR2 FQNEAQ (reference sequence).

The genes are TRBV10-2 and TRBJ1-4, with D possibly matching TRBD1 (5 bases). Germline V gene data show CDR1 as WSHSY and CDR2 as SAAADI. Trimming took off 2 bases at V and 6 bases at J, with 16 bases between the two ends. The CDR3 is made up of 16 amino acids. The chain's CDR3 is CASSEPLGTTDEKLFF. The CDR3 DNA is TGCGCCAGCAGTGAGCCCCTCGGGACTACCGATGAAAAACTGTTTTTT.

This chain connects TRBV4-2 to TRBJ2-1, with a tentative D call TRBD2 (6 bases). V lost 4 bases and J 6 bases, leaving 10 bases between the germline ends. Germline CDR1 LGHNA, CDR2 YNFKEQ. The CDR3 is 13 residues long. This CDR3 reads CASSPASANEQFF. CDR3 nucleotide sequence: TGTGCCAGCAGCCCGGCTAGCGCCAATGAGCAGTTCTTC.

The chain uses TRBV5-6 and TRBJ2-1, with D possibly TRBD2 on 5 matching bases. Germline V CDR1 and CDR2: SGHDT, YYEEEE. V was cut by 7 bases and J by 5 bases, with 10 bases left in between. The CDR3 covers 12 residues. This chain's CDR3 is CASLDWDNEQFF. CDR3 sequence (DNA): TGTGCCAGCCTGGACTGGGACAATGAGCAGTTCTTC.

This chain joins TRBV29-1 and TRBJ2-5; the match to TRBD2 covers 11 bases. Germline CDR1 and CDR2: SQVTM and ANQGSEA. The CDR3 has 14 amino acids. V was pared by 4 bases and J by 1 base, with 2 bases of the junction left unmatched. The CDR3 protein is CSVGTSGPQETQYF. The CDR3 coding sequence is TGCAGCGTTGGGACTAGCGGGCCCCAAGAGACCCAGTACTTC.

The rearrangement links TRBV28 to TRBJ2-7, with 8 bases aligning to TRBD1. CDR3 size: 17 residues. The trim removed 2 bases at V and 0 bases at J, leaving 9 bases unmatched. Per the germline V gene, CDR1 is MDHEN and CDR2 is SYDVKM. CDR3 bases: TGTGCCAGCAGTTTACCAGGGGGCCCGACCACCTCCTACGAGCAGTACTTC. Translating gives CASSLPGGPTTSYEQYF.

The chain recombines TRBV4-1 with TRBJ2-7; D unresolved. The V gene's germline CDR1 is MGHRA and CDR2 YSYEKL. The CDR3 is made up of 15 amino acids. V shed 1 base and J shed 2 bases, with 12 bases lying between them. CDR3 residues: CASSQVTTPPYEQYF. CDR3 in DNA: TGCGCCAGCAGCCAAGTAACAACCCCCCCCTACGAGCAGTACTTC.

The chain has TRBV6-1 and TRBJ2-7; TRBD2 is a possible D gene (6 bases). The CDR3 is 15 amino acids. Germline V CDR1 and CDR2: MNHNS, SASEGT. Trimming removed 3 bases at V and 6 bases at J, with 18 bases between. The CDR3 DNA sequence: TGTGCCAGCAGTGACCGTTTGGGGGGAGTACTCGAGCAGTACTTC. It encodes CASSDRLGGVLEQYF.

The chain employs TRBV5-1 and TRBJ2-3; 8 nucleotides line up with TRBD1. V lost 0 bases, J lost 6 bases, and 6 bases stayed unmatched. Germline loops: CDR1 SGHRS, CDR2 YFSETQ. The CDR3 is made up of 15 amino acids. The CDR3 reads CASSLVQGARDTQYF. CDR3 bases: TGCGCCAGCAGCTTGGTTCAGGGGGCGCGTGATACGCAGTATTTT.

The genes are TRBV13 and TRBJ2-7; 9 bases fit TRBD1. V was pared by 5 bases and J by 5 bases, with 10 bases of the junction left unmatched. The V gene's germline CDR1 is PRHDT and CDR2 FYEKMQ (reference sequence). The CDR3 totals 15 residues. The CDR3 protein is CASSAFGQGSNEQYF. In DNA form, the CDR3 reads TGTGCCAGCAGCGCCTTCGGACAGGGGTCCAACGAGCAGTACTTC. The full variable domain, completed using reference TRBV13 and TRBJ2-7, is AAGVIQSPRHLIKEKRETATLKCYPIPRHDTVYWYQQGPGQDPQFLISFYEKMQSDKGSIPDRFSAQQFSDYHSELNMSSLELGDSALYFCASSAFGQGSNEQYFGPGTRLTVT.

This chain connects TRBV5-6 to TRBJ2-1, with D possibly being TRBD1 (5 bases). Trimming stripped 1 base from V and 3 bases from J, with 14 bases between. Germline lookup yields CDR1 SGHDT and CDR2 YYEEEE. This CDR3 has 16 amino acids. The CDR3 here is CASSLRGSTSYNEQFF. The CDR3 nucleotides read TGTGCCAGCAGCTTGAGGGGCAGTACCAGCTACAATGAGCAGTTCTTC.

The V gene is TRBV3-1 (or the pseudogene TRBV3-2), the J gene TRBJ1-2; 8 nucleotides agree with TRBD1. The germline V gene has CDR1 LGHDT and CDR2 YNNKEL (reference sequence). The CDR3 covers 13 residues. With 1 base clipped from V and 8 bases from J, the junction kept 3 bases outside the gene matches. As DNA, the CDR3 is TGTGCCAGCAGCCAAGGACAGGGGAGGGGCTACACCTTC. Translated: CASSQGQGRGYTF.

V gene TRBV30 combines with J gene TRBJ1-2; possibly TRBD1 for D (5 bases). The CDR3 runs 11 residues. Trimming took 3 bases from V and 8 from J, leaving 10 bases between them. Germline assignment: CDR1 GTSNPN and CDR2 SVGIG (reference sequence). This chain's CDR3 is CAWSAGPGYTF. The CDR3, as DNA: TGTGCCTGGAGCGCAGGGCCAGGCTACACCTTC.

The gene calls are TRBV4-2 and TRBJ2-7; TRBD1 matches 9 bases. CDR1 and CDR2 from the germline V gene are LGHNA and YNFKEQ. CDR3 length equals 14 residues. V lost 4 bases, J lost 7 bases, and 8 bases stayed unmatched. CDR3 loop: CASSLRDREREQYF. DNA for the CDR3: TGTGCCAGCAGCCTCCGGGACAGGGAGCGGGAGCAGTACTTC.

This chain uses TRBV27 with TRBJ1-4; TRBD1 aligns across 8 bases. The CDR3 has 14 amino acids. The ends lost 5 bases at V and 7 bases at J; junction bases unmatched: 6. Germline loops: CDR1 MNHEY, CDR2 SMNVEV (reference sequence). The CDR3 DNA sequence: TGTGCCAGCAGTAACTCAGGGGGCCGTGAAAAACTGTTTTTT. This codes for CASSNSGGREKLFF.

The V and J genes are TRBV10-3 and TRBJ2-7; 11 bases are a match to TRBD2. The junction had 3 bases not matched to a gene; V was cut back by 7 bases and J by 4 bases. Germline assignment: CDR1 ENHRY and CDR2 SYGVKD. The CDR3 consists of 13 residues. The CDR3 DNA sequence: TGTGCCATCATGCTAGCGGGGGGTTACGAGCAGTACTTC. It specifies CAIMLAGGYEQYF.

To note about this clone: Compared with germline, one end of the junction differs, possibly owing to a read error. V is TRBV25-1 and J is TRBJ1-1; a weak D match, TRBD1 (5 bases). Looked up from germline, CDR1 is MGHDK and CDR2 is SYGVNS. This CDR3 contains 12 residues. The DNA of the CDR3 is TGTGCCAGCAGTGATCCCGGGACTGAGGCTTTCTTT. This gives the protein CASSDPGTEAFF.

This chain connects TRBV7-2 to TRBJ1-2; 10 bases fit TRBD1. The CDR3 length is 14 residues. Unmatched junction bases numbered 4, after V lost 5 bases and J lost 4 bases. Germline V gene lookup returns CDR1 SGHTA and CDR2 FQGNSA. The CDR3 DNA reads as TGTGCCAGCAGCGGACAGGGGGTAGTCTATGGCTACACCTTC. This encodes CASSGQGVVYGYTF.

The V and J genes are TRBV28 and TRBJ2-7; tentatively, D is TRBD1 (6 bases). V was trimmed by 2 bases and J by 3 bases, leaving 14 bases between them. This CDR3 spans 15 amino acids. CDR1 MDHEN and CDR2 SYDVKM come from the germline V gene. The CDR3 DNA follows: TGTGCCAGCAGTTTAGGTGAGTTGGACAGCTACGAGCAGTACTTC. Protein: CASSLGELDSYEQYF.

This clone was detected once. This chain uses TRBV2 with TRBJ2-5; 9 positions match TRBD2. Germline CDR1 reads SNHLY; CDR2 reads FYNNEI. The junction had 6 bases not matched to a gene; V was cut back by 7 bases and J by 6 bases. This CDR3 has 13 amino acids. CDR3 region: CASTTAGGQTQYF. DNA of the CDR3: TGTGCCAGCACCACAGCGGGGGGACAGACCCAGTACTTC.

The rearrangement links TRBV7-9 to TRBJ1-4; D is undetermined. The CDR3 spans 16 residues. The V gene lost 5 bases and the J gene lost 0 bases, with 13 bases spanning the gap. Germline assignment: CDR1 SEHNR and CDR2 FQNEAQ (reference sequence). DNA of the CDR3: TGTGCCAGCAGCCCCGACCGCAGCGCAACTAATGAAAAACTGTTTTTT. This codes for CASSPDRSATNEKLFF.

This chain joins TRBV19 and TRBJ2-1; 7 nucleotides match TRBD2. The CDR3 runs 14 residues. CDR1 is LNHDA and CDR2 is SQIVND in the germline V gene (reference sequence). J lost 0 bases, V lost 10 bases, and 6 bases had no gene match. The CDR3 bases are TGTGCCACCTGGGGGGGGGACTCCTACAATGAGCAGTTCTTC. Translated, it gives CATWGGDSYNEQFF.

This chain links TRBV28 with TRBJ2-1; 7 nucleotides agree with TRBD1. The germline CDR1 and CDR2 sequences are MDHEN and SYDVKM. V shed 6 bases, J shed 7 bases, and the junction held 9 bases outside the gene matches. This CDR3 has 14 residues. CDR3: CASSLRDSLNEQFF. The CDR3 nucleotides read TGTGCCAGCAGCCTCCGGGACAGTTTAAATGAGCAGTTCTTC.

V gene TRBV19 combines with J gene TRBJ2-2; 10 bases fit TRBD2. The germline CDR1 and CDR2 sequences are LNHDA and SQIVND (reference sequence). The CDR3 has 15 residues. After removal of 6 bases from V and 5 bases from J, the junction contained 6 bases not matched to a gene. CDR3 nucleotide sequence: TGTGCCAGTAGCCTACTAGCGGGGAATACCGGGGAGCTGTTTTTT. This encodes CASSLLAGNTGELFF.

In its sample, this clone was seen once. This chain links TRBV10-3 with TRBJ1-4; D uncertain. The CDR3 totals 12 residues. CDR1 is ENHRY, CDR2 SYGVKD, per germline. V dropped 3 bases and J dropped 6 bases, with 5 bases sitting between them. The CDR3 region has the DNA TGTGCCATCAGTGACCTCGATGAAAAACTGTTTTTT. It codes for CAISDLDEKLFF.

The rearrangement links TRBV6-5 to TRBJ2-1; TRBD2 matches 11 bases. The V segment lost 4 bases and the J segment 4 bases; nucleotides outside the gene matches: 6. CDR1 MNHEY and CDR2 SVGAGI come from the germline V gene. The CDR3 runs to 16 residues. In DNA form, the CDR3 reads TGTGCCAGCAGTTTCCTACTAGCGGGAGTGTACAATGAGCAGTTCTTC. It encodes CASSFLLAGVYNEQFF.

The rearrangement joins TRBV19 to TRBJ1-5; TRBD1 agrees at 7 bases. Germline CDR1 is LNHDA and CDR2 is SQIVND (reference sequence). V lost 6 bases and J lost 6; bases outside the gene matches: 8. The CDR3 length is 14 residues. CDR3 nucleotide sequence: TGTGCCAGTAGGCAGACAGGGTCCGGTCAGCCCCAGCATTTT. It is translated as CASRQTGSGQPQHF.

The rearrangement links TRBV19 to TRBJ1-5, with TRBD1 matching over 9 bases. V was pared by 6 bases and J by 5 bases, with 5 bases of the junction left unmatched. The CDR3 has 14 amino acids. Germline V lookup: CDR1 LNHDA, CDR2 SQIVND (reference sequence). As DNA, the CDR3 is TGTGCCAGTAGGATACAGGGGGCGGATCAGCCCCAGCATTTT. Translating gives CASRIQGADQPQHF. The full variable domain, in which reference TRBV19 and TRBJ1-5 provide the parts outside the CDR3, is DGGITQSPKYLFRKEGQNVTLSCEQNLNHDAMYWYRQDPGQGLRLIYYSQIVNDFQKGDIAEGYSVSREKKESFPLTVTSAQKNPTAFYLCASRIQGADQPQHFGDGTRLSIL.

The sample holds a few counts of this clone. The CDR3 nucleotides read TGTGCCAGCAGCCCAGGGACAGTGAACACCGGGGAGCTGTTTTTT. Amino acids: CASSPGTVNTGELFF. The V and J genes are TRBV7-9 and TRBJ2-2; 7 positions agree with TRBD1. V shed 5 bases, J shed 1 base, and the junction held 4 bases outside the gene matches. The germline V gene has CDR1 SEHNR and CDR2 FQNEAQ (reference sequence). The CDR3 runs to 15 residues.